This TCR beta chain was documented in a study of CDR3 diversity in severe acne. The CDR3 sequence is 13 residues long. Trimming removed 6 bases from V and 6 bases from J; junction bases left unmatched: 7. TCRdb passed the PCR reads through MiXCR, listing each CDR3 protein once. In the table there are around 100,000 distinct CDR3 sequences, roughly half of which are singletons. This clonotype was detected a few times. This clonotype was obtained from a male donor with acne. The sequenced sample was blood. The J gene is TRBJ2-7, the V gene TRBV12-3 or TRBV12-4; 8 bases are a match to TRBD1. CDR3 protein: CASSPGQGLEQYF. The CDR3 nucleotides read TGTGCCAGCAGCCCTGGACAGGGCCTCGAGCAGTACTTC.